This entry features one TCR beta chain sequence. Its recognized antigen is unknown. Base quality data are lacking; no much larger clone is found one base away. The cohort comprised around 700 healthy bone marrow donors. Cohort members were all nominally healthy when sampled, although unrecorded immune exposures were likely present. Of the approximately 700 cohort members, about 290 had a positive CMV serostatus and 352 had a negative one, while no CMV serostatus was recorded for the donor. Every donor gave a peripheral blood sample, and the peripheral blood mononuclear cells from that sample were used for TCR beta sequencing. The Qiagen DNeasy Blood Extraction Kit was used to extract genomic DNA from the blood cell samples. The protocol used for the library was the immunoSEQ multiplex PCR assay. The multiplex PCR relied on a mix of 60 forward primers for TCR Vbeta segments and 13 reverse primers for TCR Jbeta segments. The CDR3 region of rearranged TCR beta genes was amplified from genomic DNA with a multiplex PCR assay. On the Illumina HiSeq System, the amplified TCR beta libraries were sequenced as 87-base-pair reads. From the authors' description of their analysis: A later analysis counted 65 million to 90 million unique TCR beta chains across the 700 or so repertoires, and 10 million to 11 million of these chains were shared by at least two donors. Raw reads were error-corrected and collapsed into unique sequences by a nearest-neighbor algorithm in which closely related sequences were merged to remove PCR and sequencing errors. CDR3 sequences were aligned to IMGT reference sequences to assign V, D and J gene segments. For a sequence to be retained, a match of at least six nucleotides was required to both a V gene segment and a J gene segment. A rearrangement counted as productive if the CDR3 had no stop codons and remained in frame with V and J, and every other rearrangement counted as non-productive. Following IMGT convention, CDR3 was defined as the stretch from the second conserved V-encoded cysteine up to the conserved J-encoded phenylalanine. Sequences without an unambiguous match to a single V gene segment were excluded from the earlier analysis of approximately 600 of the donors. In an earlier analysis of some 590 of the donors, V segments were called functional above 56.7% productive rearrangements and were called segregating when the between-donor standard deviation exceeded 5%. A statistical classification framework was built for diagnosing cytomegalovirus status from the catalog of TCR beta chain sequences. In a later analysis, V and J genes were assigned by comparing TCR nucleotide sequences against IMGT/GENE-DB human TR gene sequences. In a later analysis, CDR3 sequences and most-parsimonious VDJ recombination scenarios were assigned using the TCRdist pipeline. In a later analysis, each TCR beta chain was defined by its CDR3 amino acid sequence together with its V-gene family, and reads lacking a unique V-gene family were excluded. A later analysis removed nearly 600 highly shared, low-generation-probability nucleotide sequences to deal with suspected cross-contamination and a sequencing artifact. In a later analysis, a clonal expansion index was calculated for each public chain from normalized within-repertoire ranks of inferred template counts. Generation probabilities in a later analysis came from a VDJ recombination model fitted to out-of-frame rearrangements, and those results were checked against IGoR. A later analysis scored TCR-TCR, TCR-HLA and TCR-CMV co-occurrence with hypergeometric tests, applying a repertoire-size bias correction to TCR pairs. To estimate false discovery rates, a later analysis permuted the HLA or CMV assignments 20 times. In a later analysis, co-occurring TCRs were grouped with DBSCAN, and TCRdist sequence similarity was added when clustering was performed within HLA-allele-positive subsets. Co-occurrence clustering excluded repertoires with fewer than 30,000 or more than 120,000 public chains, plus five with anomalous nucleotide sharing. TCRdb retrieved this table from immuneACCESS and kept in-frame rearrangements only. Not all clones are present; in checked studies, unresolved V genes account for under half, and no reason is known for the remainder. V, J and clone size reflect that table, while D and trimming were determined from the DNA. In this sample the table shows about 160,000 clones, 75% to 85% of which occur a single time. The ten largest clones represent 3.5% of the sample.

This entry belongs to a study of cytomegalovirus exposure and HLA in healthy donors (dated by TCRdb to between 2016 and 2019). Notes on the research overall: An earlier analysis of some 500 of the donors reported 250 to 300 Gb of sequence data and 100 million to 130 million unique TCR beta sequences from 190 million or so T cells. An early release covering around 630 HLA-typed donors comprised about 300 gigabases of sequencing data and 85 million or so unique TCR sequences. All discovery cohort repertoires had been generated using a single sequencing platform. Both class I and class II loci were covered by HLA typing, at four-digit resolution. The study aimed to test whether signatures of past pathogen exposure could be identified by cataloging public T cell receptors. The study profiled the T cell repertoires of about 720 subjects by immunosequencing and related them to cytomegalovirus serostatus. Donor age, sex, ethnicity and CMV serostatus were collected together with the repertoire data. Among the approximately 420 genotyped donors, around 81% belonged to the genetic ancestry cluster associated with self-reported Caucasian donors. About five DR-DQ haplotypes were handled as single units for association and clustering because linkage in the cohort was strong. An earlier analysis of about 600 of the donors used high-throughput TCR beta sequencing to judge whether each TCR beta V gene segment behaved as functional or pseudogenic. Genome-wide SNP genotypes for about three fifths of the roughly 670 donors were used in a later genetic analysis, which treated that subset as a discovery cohort. Across about 380 genotyped donors of the cohort, an average of approximately 240,000 unique TCR beta nucleotide sequences per donor were sequenced, and about a sixth of those sequences were non-productive. The number of donors typed differed by locus, with roughly 620-630 for A, B, C, DRB1 and DQB1, about 500 for DQA1, approximately 570 for DPA1, and some 440 for DPB1. Rather than drawing on any new phenotypic data, the later analysis identified candidate immune exposures from TCR beta sequences and the way those sequences occurred across donors. In a later analysis, previously published TCR beta repertoires from about 670 donors were re-analyzed and high-resolution HLA genotyping was added so that TCR occurrence patterns could be studied. The study combined high-throughput TCR immunosequencing, statistical association of individual TCRs with disease status, and machine learning to predict cytomegalovirus infection status. Besides the first cohort of hundreds of subjects, a separate validation cohort made up of some 110 different subjects was used. Beyond this particular receptor, the publication reports: A later genetic analysis reported fewer N-insertions in productive TCRs among donors in an Asian-associated ancestry cluster than the roughly 690-donor mean. CMV serostatus was the only immune exposure information available for the cohort. A later genetic analysis associated a missense DCLRE1C variant with V-gene and J-gene trimming of TCR beta chains, and an independent cohort replicated the association. Most CMV-associated TCR beta chains appeared to be HLA-restricted in a later analysis, and the HLA associations seemed to be driven largely by CMV exposure. In a later analysis, several top co-occurrence clusters were reported to appear linked to parvovirus B19, influenza, CMV and Epstein-Barr virus. Broadly in line with IMGT annotations, most TCR beta V segments showed up in productive rearrangements about 87% or about 30% of the time in an earlier analysis of about 500 of the donors. Correlated functional status among segregating V segments might be attributable to linkage disequilibrium, but an unknown experimental factor could not be ruled out. At a false discovery rate of 0.05, a later analysis linked 15,000 to 20,000 TCR beta sequences to specific HLA alleles. Most TCR sequences were observed very rarely across donors, whereas some public TCRs were present in many individuals. The presence/absence analyses assumed that sequencing depth was roughly uniform across donors, and that assumption may not be true. A further reported finding was that TCR beta sequences accurately predicted the HLA-A and HLA-B alleles for most subjects in the first cohort. The authors suggested that the approach could potentially be extended to other disease states and immunological phenotypes. The sequencing pipeline was judged likely to have produced a cluster of highly shared sequence variants as a technical artifact. When HLA alleles, especially DR and DQ, strongly co-occurred, TCR associations were difficult to assign to individual alleles. The 87-base-pair reads could not distinguish some IMGT-functional V segments, including TRBV6-2 and TRBV6-3, so those segments were excluded. Cytomegalovirus status was reported to be diagnosed by the classifier with high specificity and sensitivity in both the original and validation cohorts. A few of the identified cytomegalovirus-associated TCR beta chains were confirmed in vitro to be specific for cytomegalovirus antigens. In this cohort, only TCR beta chains were sequenced, and detectable features were limited by the absence of alpha or paired-chain data. Because HLA typing was missing for some donors at each locus, association tests included only the typed subset. The earlier analysis of some 540 of the donors excluded fewer than 20 rarely observed V segments, including chromosome 9 orphons, because counts were too low. According to a later analysis, TCR association rates differed among HLA loci, with DRB1 alleles showing the most associated TCRs and HLA-C alleles showing the fewest. In the study, 150 to 200 TCR beta chains were listed as associated with cytomegalovirus. A later analysis found that HLA-associated TCR beta chains were more clonally expanded and had lower generation probabilities than equally common non-associated chains.

As encoded in the germline V gene, CDR1 is SGHTA while CDR2 is FQGNSA. V loses 6 bases of germline sequence and J loses 5 bases, and the interval between the two ends is 19 bases. The CDR3 contains 15 residues, cysteine and phenylalanine counted. Of the read, only the CDR3 DNA is kept; its 45 bases are in frame from base 1. The sample was PBMCs. The rearranged chain carries TRBV7-2 and TRBJ2-5; the D gene is perhaps TRBD2, on 7 matching bases. This TCR was sampled from a human donor in good health. The DNA sequence is TGTGCCAGCAGACGAGGGGGGGGCTCGGGCGAGACCCAGTACTTC. It specifies CASRRGGGSGETQYF.